The source of this TCR beta chain is a study of shared clonotypes between healthy human individuals. The method was immunoSEQ multiplex PCR; TCRdb's version includes in-frame clones alone and lacks a portion of them. The sample contains 2 million to 2.5 million clones, about 92% of which appear only once. Naive CD8 cells were CD45RO-negative, positively selected for CCR7, excluding terminally differentiated effector memory CD45RA+ cells. This CDR3 is 15 amino acids long. The J segment lost 2 bases and the V segment lost 10 bases, leaving 10 bases of the junction unmatched. CDR1 is MDHEN, CDR2 SYDVKM, per germline.

The clonotype originates from a man in his late teens or twenties in good health. Some clones in this sample may be carry-over from other donors' samples. The sample consisted of naive CD8+ T cells from PBMCs. V is TRBV28 and J is TRBJ2-1, with 8 bases that match TRBD2. The chain's CDR3 is CATSMRGDPYNEQFF. The CDR3 nucleotides read TGTGCCACCTCCATGCGGGGGGACCCCTACAATGAGCAGTTCTTC.